The 20 T cell receptor beta chains reported below all come from one sample, sequenced in a study of vaccination effects on CD4 cells after COVID-19. Ahead of sequencing, the ViraFEST assay grew antigen-specific CD4+ T cells using viral peptide pools. Culturing for approximately 10 days preceded CD4+ T cell isolation. The person's infection with SARS-CoV-2, confirmed by PCR, took place between March and December 2020. Profiling relied on immunoSEQ multiplex PCR, and the TCRdb table lists in-frame clones only, not all of them. The data hold tens of thousands of clones, with roughly 73% observed a single time. No antigen has been identified for these receptors. This sample comprised CD4+ T cells from PBMCs cultured with HIV peptides, obtained before COVID-19 vaccination. Subset: HIV-1 Nef peptide pool negative control/reference culture. The receptors were sampled from a human donor who had a prior SARS-CoV-2 infection.

The chain carries TRBV2 and TRBJ1-2; possibly TRBD1 for D (5 bases). The V end lost 4 bases, the J end lost 8 bases, and 14 bases lay between the germline ends. The CDR3 has 13 residues. Germline assignment: CDR1 SNHLY and CDR2 FYNNEI. In nucleotides, the CDR3 is TGTGCCAGCAGTGCCGGGGCGGTCGGGGGCTACACCTTC. Amino acids: CASSAGAVGGYTF. The entire variable domain, with the rest obtained from reference TRBV2 and TRBJ1-2, is as follows: EPEVTQTPSHQVTQMGQEVILRCVPISNHLYFYWYRQILGQKVEFLVSFYNNEISEKSEIFDDQFSVERPDGSNFTLKIRSTKLEDSAMYFCASSAGAVGGYTFGSGTRLTVV.

V usage is TRBV11-3 and J usage is TRBJ2-2; D ambiguous. The germline V and J ends were trimmed by 7 bases and 2 bases, with 11 bases remaining between them. Germline CDR1 SGHNT, CDR2 YENEEA. The CDR3 is made up of 14 amino acids. CDR3 sequence: CASKVGRNTGELFF. As DNA, the CDR3 is TGTGCCAGCAAGGTCGGCCGTAACACCGGGGAGCTGTTTTTT. Looking up the rest from reference TRBV11-3 and TRBJ2-2 gives the full variable domain: EAGVVQSPRYKIIEKKQPVAFWCNPISGHNTLYWYLQNLGQGPELLIRYENEEAVDDSQLPKDRFSAERLKGVDSTLKIQPAELGDSAVYLCASKVGRNTGELFFGEGSRLTVL.

V and J are TRBV2 and TRBJ1-5, with unresolved D. Per germline, CDR1 SNHLY and CDR2 FYNNEI. The ends were cut back, 1 base at V and 2 bases at J, with 15 bases in the middle. The CDR3 totals 17 residues. CDR3 sequence (DNA): TGTGCCAGCAGTGAAGGGGTTTATGGTTTGCGCAATCAGCCCCAGCATTTT. Its protein product is CASSEGVYGLRNQPQHF.

The chain has TRBV21-1 and TRBJ1-4; no check of the table's D call, TRBD1, against the DNA was made. TRBV21-1 is a pseudogene segment. The CDR3 extends over 16 amino acids. The CDR3 reads CASSPRQGATNEKLFF. The CDR3 DNA follows: TGTGCCAGCAGCCCCCGACAGGGGGCAACTAATGAAAAACTGTTTTTT.

This clone appeared a single time. The chain couples TRBV18 to TRBJ2-5; 7 nucleotides match TRBD2. The CDR3 spans 16 residues. Germline V lookup: CDR1 KGHSH, CDR2 LQKENI. J lost 4 bases, V lost 0 bases, and 8 bases had no gene match. In nucleotides, the CDR3 is TGTGCCAGCTCACCACCTCCGAGCGGGGCGGGAGAGACCCAGTACTTC. Translated: CASSPPPSGAGETQYF.

This clone has only a few counts. The chain links TRBV13 to TRBJ1-2, with 7 bases matching TRBD1. V shed 1 base, J shed 4 bases, and the junction held 3 bases outside the gene matches. Germline loops: CDR1 PRHDT, CDR2 FYEKMQ (reference sequence). CDR3 size: 14 residues. CDR3 protein: CASSLEQGSYGYTF. The CDR3 DNA is TGTGCCAGCAGCTTAGAACAGGGGAGCTATGGCTACACCTTC.

The J gene is TRBJ2-2, the V gene TRBV27, with TRBD1 matching over 8 bases. The CDR3 has 14 amino acids. From germline, CDR1 is MNHEY and CDR2 SMNVEV (reference sequence). Trimming removed 8 bases from V and 2 bases from J; junction bases left unmatched: 4. The CDR3 loop reads CASRGTGNTGELFF. CDR3 coding DNA: TGTGCCAGCCGCGGGACAGGAAACACCGGGGAGCTGTTTTTT.

This sequence joins TRBV6-1 and TRBJ2-7; 8 bases fit TRBD2. Unmatched junction bases numbered 9, after V lost 1 base and J lost 4 bases. The CDR3 spans 16 residues. CDR1 and CDR2 from the germline V gene are MNHNS and SASEGT. Here the CDR3 reads CASSEGLAGGGYEQYF. In DNA form, the CDR3 reads TGTGCCAGCAGTGAAGGGTTGGCGGGAGGTGGATACGAGCAGTACTTC.

For the CDR3, the DNA is TGTGCCAGCAGCCCCGGGGGGCTCTCCTACGAGCAGTACTTC. Amino acid sequence: CASSPGGLSYEQYF. V gene TRBV11-3 combines with J gene TRBJ2-7, with a possible D match to TRBD2 (7 bases). CDR1 is SGHNT, CDR2 YENEEA, per germline. The CDR3 is 14 amino acids. V dropped 5 bases and J dropped 0 bases, with 11 bases sitting between them.

The chain joins TRBV11-2 to TRBJ2-1, with TRBD2 matching over 8 bases. The germline V gene encodes CDR1 SGHAT and CDR2 FQNNGV. V trimming: 1 base; J trimming: 3 bases; junction bases outside the gene matches: 14. CDR3 length: 19 amino acids. DNA for the CDR3: TGTGCCAGCAGCTTAGGGGGGCGTTTCGGGGGGGCAGTCTACAATGAGCAGTTCTTC. Residues: CASSLGGRFGGAVYNEQFF.

The chain joins TRBV2 to TRBJ1-1; TRBD1 is a possible D gene (5 bases). CDR1 is SNHLY, CDR2 FYNNEI, per germline. The CDR3 extends over 13 amino acids. The V end lost 3 bases, the J end lost 4 bases, and 9 bases lay between the germline ends. The CDR3 protein is CASSDLRGTEAFF. The CDR3 DNA follows: TGTGCCAGCAGTGATTTGAGGGGCACTGAAGCTTTCTTT.

The chain recombines TRBV4-3 with TRBJ2-3; 7 bases are shared with TRBD1. V shed 3 bases, J shed 2 bases, and the junction held 11 bases outside the gene matches. The CDR3 length is 17 residues. Germline-derived CDR1 and CDR2 are LGHNA and YSLEER. The CDR3 loop is CASSHLLDRKDTDTQYF. CDR3 nucleotide sequence: TGCGCCAGCAGCCACTTGCTGGACAGGAAAGACACAGATACGCAGTATTTT.

This clone has just a few counts. The chain uses TRBV5-4 and TRBJ2-1, with D tentatively TRBD2 (6 bases). Trimming stripped 0 bases from V and 9 bases from J, with 16 bases between. This CDR3 is 15 amino acids long. The V gene's germline CDR1 is SGHNT and CDR2 YYREEE (reference sequence). The CDR3 DNA reads TGTGCCAGCAGCTTGGTGACTAGTCCGTGGAGTGAGCAGTTCTTC. Translated: CASSLVTSPWSEQFF.

The gene calls are TRBV5-4 and TRBJ2-7; 8 bases fit TRBD2. J was trimmed by 4 bases and V by 3 bases; bases with no gene match: 9. The V gene's germline CDR1 is SGHNT and CDR2 YYREEE (reference sequence). The CDR3 has 15 residues. The CDR3 protein is CASSSPGLGAYEQYF. CDR3 nucleotide sequence: TGTGCCAGCAGCTCGCCGGGACTAGGGGCATACGAGCAGTACTTC.

This clone turned up a few times. The V gene is TRBV6-2 or TRBV6-3, the J gene TRBJ2-1, with TRBD2 identical over 9 bases. Trimming took 4 bases from V and 1 from J; bases not matched to a gene: 14. Per germline, CDR1 MNHEY and CDR2 SVGEGT. The CDR3 consists of 19 residues. CDR3 bases: TGTGCCAGCAGTTCCCCCTTAACCGCGGGAGGGCGTTCCTACAATGAGCAGTTCTTC. This gives the protein CASSSPLTAGGRSYNEQFF.

The V call is TRBV2, the J call TRBJ1-4, with D hard to call. Trimming pared 3 bases from V and 4 bases from J, leaving 9 bases between. The CDR3 spans 14 residues. Looked up from germline, CDR1 is SNHLY and CDR2 is FYNNEI. The DNA for the CDR3 is TGTGCCAGCAGTGATCCCCGGAATAATGAAAAACTGTTTTTT. The encoded protein is CASSDPRNNEKLFF.

This clone came up a few times. The V and J genes are TRBV5-4 and TRBJ1-1; 9 bases agree with TRBD1. Trimming at V came to 3 bases and at J to 3 bases, leaving 0 bases not matched to a gene. CDR3 size: 13 residues. Germline lookup yields CDR1 SGHNT and CDR2 YYREEE (reference sequence). This chain's CDR3 is CASSWDRDTEAFF. CDR3 DNA sequence: TGTGCCAGCAGCTGGGACAGGGACACTGAAGCTTTCTTT.

CDR3 nucleotide sequence: TGTGCCAGCAGTGAGCAGCAGGGGAATTCACCCCTCCACTTT. It yields the protein CASSEQQGNSPLHF. The chain has TRBV2 and TRBJ1-6, with a possible D match to TRBD1 (6 bases). The V end lost 3 bases, the J end lost 7 bases, and 10 bases lay between the germline ends. Per germline, CDR1 SNHLY and CDR2 FYNNEI. The CDR3 length is 14 residues.

The V call is TRBV5-1, the J call TRBJ2-3, with no clear D. CDR3 size: 16 residues. Trimming stripped 1 base from V and 0 bases from J, with 12 bases between. From germline, CDR1 is SGHRS and CDR2 YFSETQ. The CDR3 reads CASSLLSLISTDTQYF. The CDR3, as DNA: TGCGCCAGCAGCTTGCTGTCTCTGATTAGCACAGATACGCAGTATTTT.

This clone was seen only once. V is TRBV7-8 and J is TRBJ1-1; no firm D call. Germline loops: CDR1 SGHVS, CDR2 FQNEAQ. The CDR3 has 17 amino acids. V lost 4 bases to trimming and J lost 2 bases, with 20 bases between them. This CDR3 is CASSYPLGGFDNTEAFF. As DNA, the CDR3 is TGTGCCAGCAGCTACCCCCTGGGCGGATTCGACAACACTGAAGCTTTCTTT.